The rows below give T cell receptor beta chains drawn from one sample of a study of T cell repertoires in cytomegalovirus infection. One entry per CDR3 protein, called by TCRdb with MiXCR from the reads. The table lists approximately 500,000 distinct CDR3 sequences, more than 15% of them singletons. Sequences were obtained from CD8+ T cells from PBMCs. Source of these receptors: a human donor in good health (CMV status not recorded). Some clones in this sample may be carry-over from other donors' samples. The CDR3 runs from the conserved cysteine through the conserved F or W. The D gene is left open where the match is weak. Expanded clones are given a class, and other clones once, few, many or no size at all.

CDR3 protein	CDR3 DNA	J gene	V gene	clone size	CDR3 length	D gene
CSARGDRGPYEQYF	TGCAGTGCTAGAGGGGACAGGGGTCCTTACGAGCAGTACTTC	TRBJ2-7	TRBV20-1	few	14	TRBD1
CASSLYSGRGTDTQYF	TGTGCCAGCAGCTTATACTCCGGGAGGGGTACAGATACGCAGTATTTT	TRBJ2-3	TRBV7-9	many	16	TRBD2
CASSPAGTGSGQYF	TGTGCCAGCAGTCCCGCCGGGACAGGGAGCGGTCAGTACTTC	TRBJ2-5	TRBV28	many	14	TRBD1
CASSSGWGETQYF	TGCGCCAGCAGCTCAGGGTGGGGAGAGACCCAGTACTTC	TRBJ2-5	TRBV5-1	NA	13	NA
CASSLYGPNTEAFF	TGCGCCAGCAGCTTGTACGGGCCGAACACTGAAGCTTTCTTT	TRBJ1-1	TRBV5-1	few	14	NA
CASSYSDRANTEAFF	TGTGCCAGCAGTTATTCCGACAGGGCCAACACTGAAGCTTTCTTT	TRBJ1-1	TRBV6-5	NA	15	TRBD1
CASSYSNWEDYGYTF	TGTGCCAGCAGTTACTCGAATTGGGAAGACTATGGCTACACCTTC	TRBJ1-2	TRBV6-7	few	15	NA
CASSLDSDRDRGVAFF	TGTGCCAGCAGCTTGGATTCTGATAGGGACAGGGGTGTAGCTTTCTTT	TRBJ1-1	TRBV5-4	many	16	TRBD1
CASSPHGGLYNEQFF	TGTGCCAGCAGCCCCCATGGGGGGCTTTACAATGAGCAGTTCTTC	TRBJ2-1	TRBV7-3	many	15	NA
CASSPSRGGGYTF	TGTGCCAGCAGTCCCTCCAGAGGGGGTGGCTACACCTTC	TRBJ1-2	TRBV6-1	NA	13	NA
CASSERQGYNEQFF	TGTGCCAGCAGTGAGCGACAGGGCTACAATGAGCAGTTCTTC	TRBJ2-1	TRBV6-4	few	14	TRBD1
CASRNLNTGVLFF	TGTGCCAGCAGGAATTTGAACACCGGGGTGCTGTTTTTT	TRBJ2-2	TRBV28	NA	13	NA
CASSWGTYSYEEYF	TGTGCCAGCAGTTGGGGGACTTATTCCTACGAGGAGTACTTC	TRBJ2-7	TRBV12-3/TRBV12-4	once	14	NA
CASSLEDTSNTGELFF	TGCGCCAGCAGCTTGGAGGACACTTCGAACACCGGGGAGCTGTTTTTT	TRBJ2-2	TRBV5-1	few	16	NA
CSATGSGRDYNEQFF	TGCAGTGCTACTGGTAGCGGGAGGGATTACAATGAGCAGTTCTTC	TRBJ2-1	TRBV20-1	few	15	TRBD2
CASSQQGGYEQYF	TGTGCCAGCAGCCAACAGGGCGGCTACGAGCAGTACTTC	TRBJ2-7	TRBV7-9	many	13	NA
CASSLAWGEYRNEQFF	TGTGCCAGCAGCTTAGCGTGGGGGGAGTACCGGAATGAGCAGTTCTTC	TRBJ2-1	TRBV7-2	many	16	NA
CAGRTRAPVSTDTQYF	TGTGCCGGACGCACCCGGGCCCCCGTTTCGACAGATACGCAGTATTTT	TRBJ2-3	TRBV2	many	16	NA
CSALGDRGRNEQFF	TGCAGTGCCCTAGGGGACAGGGGGAGGAATGAGCAGTTCTTC	TRBJ2-1	TRBV20-1	many	14	TRBD1
CASSLPHGTVGQPQHF	TGTGCCAGCAGTTTGCCCCACGGGACAGTGGGTCAGCCCCAGCATTTT	TRBJ1-5	TRBV28	many	16	TRBD1
CASSQSRVRPNSPLHF	TGTGCCAGCAGCCAGTCCCGGGTTCGACCCAATTCACCCCTCCACTTT	TRBJ1-6	TRBV11-2	few	16	NA
CASSHGDPRGRVNEKLFF	TGTGCCAGCAGCCATGGGGACCCTAGGGGGCGCGTTAATGAAAAACTGTTTTTT	TRBJ1-4	TRBV4-2	many	18	TRBD1
CAISGSGQSLLYEQYF	TGTGCCATCAGTGGGTCGGGACAGAGCCTATTATACGAGCAGTACTTC	TRBJ2-7	TRBV10-3	many	16	TRBD1
CAIRTEGNGKLFF	TGTGCCATCAGGACGGAGGGAAACGGAAAACTGTTTTTT	TRBJ1-4	TRBV10-3	many	13	NA
CASSSGPPEQYF	TGTGCCAGCAGCTCCGGGCCCCCCGAGCAGTACTTC	TRBJ2-7	TRBV7-9	few	12	NA
CASSEALITDTQYF	TGCGCAAGCAGTGAAGCCCTCATCACAGATACGCAGTATTTT	TRBJ2-3	TRBV10-2	once	14	NA
CASSQGRPLNTEAFF	TGTGCCAGCAGCCAAGGGAGGCCGTTGAACACTGAAGCTTTCTTT	TRBJ1-1	TRBV4-2	few	15	NA
CASSLGGTGLADFQETQYF	TGCGCCAGCAGCTTGGGTGGGACGGGACTAGCGGATTTCCAAGAGACCCAGTACTTC	TRBJ2-5	TRBV5-1	NA	19	TRBD2